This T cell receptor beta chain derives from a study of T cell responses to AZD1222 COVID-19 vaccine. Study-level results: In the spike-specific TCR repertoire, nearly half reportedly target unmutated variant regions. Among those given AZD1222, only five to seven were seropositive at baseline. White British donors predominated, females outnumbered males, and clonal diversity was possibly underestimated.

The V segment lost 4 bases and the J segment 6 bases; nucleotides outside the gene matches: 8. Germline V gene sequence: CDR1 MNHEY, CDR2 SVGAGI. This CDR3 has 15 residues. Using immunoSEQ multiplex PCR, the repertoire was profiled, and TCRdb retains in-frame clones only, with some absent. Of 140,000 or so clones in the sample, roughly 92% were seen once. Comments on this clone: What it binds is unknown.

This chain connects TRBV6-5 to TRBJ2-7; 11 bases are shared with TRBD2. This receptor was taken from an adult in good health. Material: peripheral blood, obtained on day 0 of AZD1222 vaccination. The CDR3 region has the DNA TGTGCCAGCAGTTTAGCGGGAGGGCCTATCGGCGAGCAGTACTTC. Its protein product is CASSLAGGPIGEQYF.